Many counts were recorded for the clone carrying this T cell receptor beta chain. These data come from a study of T cells in Graves' hyperthyroidism and ophthalmopathy. Losses at the gene ends were 6 bases for V and 3 bases for J; bases not matched to a gene: 5. There are 15 residues in the CDR3. Per germline, CDR1 MNHEY and CDR2 SVGAGI. TCR beta CDR3 sequences were amplified from RNA transcripts. Primed by the HTBI set, a first-round RT-PCR was run on the TCR CDR3. TCRdb reanalysed the multiplex PCR reads using MiXCR and keeps one entry per CDR3 protein. The table lists some 550,000 distinct CDR3 sequences, less than 25% of them singletons.

The TCR originated in a young man with Graves' hyperthyroidism. Input material: blood. The V gene is TRBV6-5, the J gene TRBJ2-2; 9 bases match TRBD1. For the CDR3, the DNA is TGTGCCAGCAGACAGGGGGCAACCCACACCGGGGAGCTGTTTTTT. It encodes CASRQGATHTGELFF.